What follows are 2 T cell receptor beta chains derived from one specimen sequenced in a study of T-cell reconstitution after alpha-beta-depleted transplantation in children. Molecular barcoding with unique molecular identifiers was used for the TCRbeta library. Via MiXCR, TCRdb re-called the PCR reads, giving one row per CDR3 protein. Found here are 580,000 or so distinct CDR3 sequences, roughly 23% of them singletons; the top ten hold 14%. The sample in question was PBMCs, mostly from graft donor cells, obtained 360 days after TCRalphabeta/CD19-depleted stem cell transplant. The receptors shown here come from a boy under two years old who had a stem cell transplant for acute myeloid leukemia, so the T cells may come from the graft donor.

V usage is TRBV7-9 and J usage is TRBJ2-1; 12 bases agree with TRBD2. The length of the CDR3 is 16 residues. Losses at the gene ends were 5 bases for V and 4 bases for J; bases not matched to a gene: 6. Germline V gene lookup returns CDR1 SEHNR and CDR2 FQNEAQ (reference sequence). CDR3 loop: CASSPQTSGRYNEQFF. The DNA for the CDR3 is TGTGCCAGCAGCCCCCAGACTAGCGGGAGATACAATGAGCAGTTCTTC.

This chain uses TRBV12-3 or TRBV12-4 with TRBJ2-5; D not resolved. The V and J ends lost 6 bases and 5 bases respectively, with 19 bases between them. The CDR3 sequence is 15 residues long. In DNA, the CDR3 is TGTGCCAGCAGGGCCCCGGCTTTAGGGCTGGAGACCCAGTACTTC. This sequence encodes CASRAPALGLETQYF.